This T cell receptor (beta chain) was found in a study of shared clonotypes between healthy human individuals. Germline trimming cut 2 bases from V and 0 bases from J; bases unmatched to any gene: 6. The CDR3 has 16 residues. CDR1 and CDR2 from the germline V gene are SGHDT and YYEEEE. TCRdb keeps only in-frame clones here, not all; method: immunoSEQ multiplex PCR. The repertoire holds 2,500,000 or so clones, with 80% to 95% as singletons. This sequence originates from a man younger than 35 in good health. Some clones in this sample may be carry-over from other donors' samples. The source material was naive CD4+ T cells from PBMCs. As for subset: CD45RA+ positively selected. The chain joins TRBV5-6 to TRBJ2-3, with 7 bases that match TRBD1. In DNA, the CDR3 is TGTGCCAGCAGCTTAACAGGACAGGTTAGCACAGATACGCAGTATTTT. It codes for CASSLTGQVSTDTQYF.